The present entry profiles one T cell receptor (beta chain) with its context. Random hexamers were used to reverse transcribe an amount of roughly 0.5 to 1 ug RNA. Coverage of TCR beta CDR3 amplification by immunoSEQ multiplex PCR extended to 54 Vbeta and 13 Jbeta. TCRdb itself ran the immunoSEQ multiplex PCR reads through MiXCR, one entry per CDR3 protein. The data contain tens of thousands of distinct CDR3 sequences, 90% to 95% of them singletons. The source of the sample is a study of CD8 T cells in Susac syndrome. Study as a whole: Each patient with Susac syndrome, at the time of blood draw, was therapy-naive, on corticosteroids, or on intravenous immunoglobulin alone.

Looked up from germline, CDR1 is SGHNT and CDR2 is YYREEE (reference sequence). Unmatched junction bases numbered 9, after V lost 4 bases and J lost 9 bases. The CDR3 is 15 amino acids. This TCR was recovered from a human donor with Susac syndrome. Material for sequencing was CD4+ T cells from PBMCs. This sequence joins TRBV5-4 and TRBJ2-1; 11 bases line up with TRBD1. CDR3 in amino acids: CASSEDRGQMGEQFF. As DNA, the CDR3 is TGTGCCAGCAGCGAGGACAGGGGGCAGATGGGTGAGCAGTTCTTC.